These 6 T cell receptor beta chains share one sample of origin, sequenced in a study of T-cell reconstitution after alpha-beta-depleted transplantation in children. Preparation of the TCRbeta library used unique molecular identifiers. TCRdb reprocessed the PCR reads with MiXCR, giving one entry per CDR3 protein. The sample carries some 830,000 distinct CDR3 sequences, about 15% recorded once. Specimen: PBMCs, mostly from graft donor cells, collected 360 days after TCRalphabeta/CD19-depleted stem cell transplant. Every receptor here comes from a male patient between 5 and 17 years old who had a stem cell transplant for acute lymphoblastic leukemia, so the T cells may come from the graft donor.

This clonotype was seen at least ten times. This rearrangement joins TRBV27 to TRBJ2-7; D ambiguous. There are 13 residues in the CDR3. V lost 2 bases, J lost 6 bases, and 11 bases lay in between. The germline V gene encodes CDR1 MNHEY and CDR2 SMNVEV (reference sequence). The CDR3 reads CASSLSLHGEQYF. The CDR3 DNA sequence: TGTGCCAGCAGTTTAAGTTTGCACGGCGAGCAGTACTTC.

This clonotype showed up just a few times. V gene TRBV7-9 combines with J gene TRBJ2-2; TRBD1 agrees at 8 bases. Germline V lookup: CDR1 SEHNR, CDR2 FQNEAQ (reference sequence). CDR3 size: 16 residues. V was clipped by 5 bases and J by 2 bases; unmatched bases: 7. CDR3 loop: CASSHAGQVNTGELFF. DNA for the CDR3: TGTGCCAGCAGCCACGCGGGACAGGTCAACACCGGGGAGCTGTTTTTT.

The chain recombines TRBV18 with TRBJ1-2; TRBD1 matches at 8 bases. Trimming took 3 bases from V and 2 from J; bases not matched to a gene: 2. This CDR3 region has 14 residues. Germline CDR1 reads KGHSH; CDR2 reads LQKENI. CDR3 coding DNA: TGTGCCAGCTCACCGGGACAGGAAAACTATGGCTACACCTTC. It encodes CASSPGQENYGYTF. The full variable domain, with the rest looked up from reference TRBV18 and TRBJ1-2, is NAGVMQNPRHLVRRRGQEARLRCSPMKGHSHVYWYRQLPEEGLKFMVYLQKENIIDESGMPKERFSAEFPKEGPSILRIQQVVRGDSAAYFCASSPGQENYGYTFGSGTRLTVV.

This clonotype was found many times. This sequence joins TRBV5-1 and TRBJ2-3; D unclear. Trimming shortened V by 4 bases and J by 5 bases, and 11 bases separated the two germline ends. The germline V gene encodes CDR1 SGHRS and CDR2 YFSETQ. This CDR3 has 13 residues. CDR3 amino acids: CASSRNRVDTQYF. CDR3 in DNA: TGCGCCAGCAGCCGTAATCGGGTAGATACGCAGTATTTT.

This rearrangement joins TRBV20-1 to TRBJ2-1, with 14 positions matching TRBD2. The CDR3 spans 15 residues. The J segment lost 9 bases and the V segment lost 3 bases, leaving 7 bases of the junction unmatched. In germline, CDR1 is DFQATT, CDR2 SNEGSKA (reference sequence). CDR3 bases: TGCAGTGCTAGGCGGACTAGCGGGAGGTTGGGTGAGCAGTTCTTC. This translates into CSARRTSGRLGEQFF.

This sequence joins TRBV14 and TRBJ2-5; D is uncertain. Germline CDR1 reads SGHDN; CDR2 reads FVKESK. The ends were cut back, 0 bases at V and 7 bases at J, with 9 bases in the middle. The CDR3 loop spans 13 amino acids. CDR3 in amino acids: CASSQDGARTQYF. In DNA, the CDR3 is TGTGCCAGCAGCCAAGATGGCGCCCGGACCCAGTACTTC.